This record looks at one T cell receptor (beta chain) sequence and its context. Its specificity is not known. Universal primer sites and UMIs were introduced during 5'RACE template-switching synthesis of TCR cDNA. One entry per CDR3 protein results from TCRdb running MiXCR on the 5' RACE reads. The sample lists under 250,000 distinct CDR3 sequences; 6.9% were seen once. V was clipped by 7 bases and J by 4 bases, with 16 bases between them. CDR1 SQVTM and CDR2 ANQGSEA come from the germline V gene. The CDR3 sequence is 13 residues long. The sample belongs to a study of T cells after yellow fever vaccination. The wider study: SMART-Seq v4 Ultra Low Input handled preparation of low-cell-number fractions. Study conclusions and caveats: A small share of clonotypes appeared in both CD4 and CD8 compartments. Reappearing after the booster were most of the clones from primary vaccination (about 96% CD4, around 90% CD8).

The specimen was CD4+ T cells sorted from PBMCs, collected 15 days after the yellow fever booster vaccination. The receptor's source is a man in his thirties or forties who received the YFV17D yellow fever vaccine. The V and J genes are TRBV29-1 and TRBJ1-1, with D perhaps TRBD1 (6 bases). CDR3 residues: CSAPAQGFTEAFF. The CDR3 DNA reads TGCAGCGCTCCCGCACAGGGTTTCACTGAAGCTTTCTTT.